This is a list of T cell receptor beta chains from one sample in a study of T cells after yellow fever vaccination. Each CDR3 protein gets one entry after TCRdb re-called the 5' RACE reads with MiXCR. In the table there are around 320,000 distinct CDR3 sequences, around 11% of which are singletons. The sequences come from CD4+ T cells sorted from PBMCs, collected 45 days after the yellow fever booster vaccination. These receptors were collected from a young man who received the YFV17D yellow fever vaccine. CDR3s include the opening cysteine and the closing phenylalanine or tryptophan. D genes are given only for firm matches. The listing skips clone size in some rows; elsewhere it reads once, few, many or a size class.

j_call,clone_size,v_call,d_call,cdr3_aa,cdr3_nt
TRBJ2-6,few,TRBV6-6,TRBD1,CASSLDRARGANVLTF,TGTGCCAGCAGCTTGGACAGGGCAAGAGGGGCCAACGTCCTGACTTTC
TRBJ2-3,-,TRBV27,TRBD2,CASSWLAGASTDTQYF,TGTGCCAGCAGTTGGCTAGCGGGGGCCTCCACAGATACGCAGTATTTT
TRBJ1-2,many,TRBV4-3,-,CASSQTPDRSGYTF,TGCGCCAGCAGCCAGACTCCCGACAGGTCTGGCTACACCTTC
TRBJ2-1,many,TRBV11-2,TRBD1,CASSLNRGSYNEQFF,TGTGCCAGCAGCTTAAACAGGGGCTCCTACAATGAGCAGTTCTTC
TRBJ1-3,-,TRBV4-3,-,CASSLGLRGNTIYF,TGCGCCAGCAGCCTAGGACTGAGAGGAAACACCATATATTTT
TRBJ2-5,-,TRBV20-1,TRBD2,CSARGQTSGLGETQYF,TGCAGTGCTAGAGGCCAGACTAGCGGCCTGGGAGAGACCCAGTACTTC
TRBJ1-6,few,TRBV7-9,-,CAFHYRDVDSPLHF,TGTGCCTTCCACTACAGGGACGTCGATTCACCCCTCCACTTT
TRBJ1-2,few,TRBV5-5,-,CASSLVLGVQTRANYGYTF,TGTGCCAGCAGCTTGGTTTTAGGGGTTCAGACTCGAGCTAACTATGGCTACACCTTC
TRBJ1-6,-,TRBV23-1,-,CASSQSAERANSPLHF,TGCGCCAGCAGTCAATCCGCTGAGCGGGCCAATTCACCCCTCCACTTT
TRBJ1-6,few,TRBV4-1,-,CASSQENSRGWESPLHF,TGCGCCAGCAGCCAAGAGAATTCACGGGGTTGGGAGTCACCCCTCCACTTT
TRBJ2-3,-,TRBV7-3,-,CATSTRTGQLAGGPDTQYF,TGTGCCACCAGTACCCGGACAGGGCAGCTGGCGGGGGGGCCAGATACGCAGTATTTT
TRBJ1-5,many,TRBV7-2,-,CASSFLGSNQPQHF,TGTGCCAGCAGCTTCTTGGGTAGCAATCAGCCCCAGCATTTT
TRBJ1-4,few,TRBV7-2,TRBD1,CASSLYRGNEKLFF,TGTGCCAGCAGCTTATACAGGGGAAATGAAAAACTGTTTTTT
TRBJ2-7,many,TRBV4-2,-,CASSQETGGLDEQYF,TGTGCCAGCAGCCAAGAGACGGGGGGCCTCGACGAGCAGTACTTC
TRBJ1-6,few,TRBV3-1,-,CAASRGGNSPLHF,TGTGCAGCCTCTCGGGGCGGAAATTCACCCCTCCACTTT
TRBJ2-7,many,TRBV27,TRBD2,CATTAGGPSGYEEQYF,TGTGCCACCACGGCGGGGGGGCCCAGCGGTTACGAAGAGCAGTACTTC
TRBJ1-6,few,TRBV12-3/TRBV12-4,-,CASSYQGTAYNSPLHF,TGTGCCAGCAGCTATCAAGGGACGGCCTATAATTCACCCCTCCACTTT
TRBJ2-2,few,TRBV11-2,TRBD2,CASSPRKAGGGGELFF,TGTGCCAGCAGCCCCCGGAAGGCGGGGGGGGGCGGGGAGCTGTTTTTT
TRBJ1-2,few,TRBV20-1,-,CSASSGNRGYTF,TGCAGTGCTAGTTCCGGGAATCGGGGCTACACCTTC
TRBJ2-1,few,TRBV6-1,-,CASSDPGVVPYNEQFF,TGTGCCAGCAGTGACCCAGGAGTCGTACCCTACAATGAGCAGTTCTTC
TRBJ1-6,-,TRBV6-5,-,CASSTGGGSPLHF,TGTGCCAGCAGTACAGGAGGCGGATCACCCCTCCACTTT
TRBJ1-3,few,TRBV6-1,-,CASSDRVPFLGNTIYF,TGTGCCAGCAGTGATCGAGTTCCCTTCCTCGGAAACACCATATATTTT
TRBJ1-1,-,TRBV4-3,-,CASSQDFSVNTEAFF,TGCGCCAGCAGCCAAGATTTCAGTGTGAACACTGAAGCTTTCTTT
TRBJ1-1,few,TRBV12-3/TRBV12-4,TRBD1,CASSRGTGASMNTEAFF,TGTGCCAGCAGCCGGGGAACAGGGGCTTCTATGAACACTGAAGCTTTCTTT
TRBJ2-5,-,TRBV7-2,-,CASSLSFQETQYF,TGTGCCAGCAGCTTGTCCTTTCAAGAGACCCAGTACTTC
TRBJ1-2,many,TRBV7-8,-,CASSLGLYGYTF,TGTGCCAGCAGCTTAGGACTCTATGGCTACACCTTC
TRBJ1-4,-,TRBV24-1,-,CATSDPSVDEKLFF,TGTGCCACCAGTGACCCCTCGGTTGATGAAAAACTGTTTTTT
TRBJ2-3,few,TRBV18,TRBD1,CASSVDRGAQYF,TGTGCCAGCTCAGTCGACAGGGGGGCGCAGTATTTT
TRBJ1-2,many,TRBV7-2,-,CASSRLPSNYGYTF,TGTGCCAGCAGCCGGCTCCCGTCCAACTATGGCTACACCTTC
TRBJ2-1,few,TRBV4-3,-,CASSQEGRVNNEQFF,TGCGCCAGCAGCCAAGAGGGCAGGGTGAACAATGAGCAGTTCTTC
TRBJ2-3,-,TRBV14,TRBD2,CASSERLAGAADTQYF,TGTGCCAGCAGCGAGCGACTAGCGGGGGCCGCAGATACGCAGTATTTT
TRBJ2-5,few,TRBV12-3/TRBV12-4,-,CASSQGRLQETQYF,TGTGCCAGCAGTCAGGGGAGACTCCAAGAGACCCAGTACTTC
TRBJ1-2,-,TRBV5-1,-,CASSLASGGNGYTF,TGCGCCAGCAGCTTGGCGTCCGGGGGAAATGGCTACACCTTC
TRBJ2-5,few,TRBV29-1,-,CSVVRAQETQYF,TGCAGCGTTGTCAGGGCTCAAGAGACCCAGTACTTC
TRBJ1-2,-,TRBV30,-,CAWSFPGDGYTF,TGTGCCTGGAGTTTCCCGGGCGATGGCTACACCTTC
TRBJ1-5,-,TRBV24-1,-,CATSASDSNQPQHF,TGTGCCACCAGTGCGTCCGATAGCAATCAGCCCCAGCATTTT
TRBJ2-3,few,TRBV27,TRBD2,CASTRTAGTSTDTQYF,TGTGCCAGCACCCGAACAGCGGGGACCAGCACAGATACGCAGTATTTT
TRBJ1-5,many,TRBV6-5,-,CASSYTTGSDQPQHF,TGTGCCAGCAGTTACACCACAGGGTCCGATCAGCCCCAGCATTTT
TRBJ2-7,many,TRBV12-3/TRBV12-4,-,CASSFGGRRSEQYF,TGTGCCAGCAGTTTTGGGGGAAGGAGGTCCGAGCAGTACTTC
TRBJ2-5,-,TRBV7-9,TRBD2,CASSFRGGGETQYF,TGTGCCAGCAGCTTCCGGGGGGGCGGAGAGACCCAGTACTTC
TRBJ1-4,-,TRBV29-1,-,CSAVMENEKLFF,TGCAGCGCGGTTATGGAGAATGAAAAACTGTTTTTT
TRBJ1-1,few,TRBV12-3/TRBV12-4,TRBD1,CASSPQQGGNTEAFF,TGTGCCAGCAGTCCCCAACAGGGGGGGAATACTGAAGCTTTCTTT
TRBJ2-5,few,TRBV21-1,-,CATPTDVKETQYF,TGTGCCACCCCGACGGACGTTAAAGAGACCCAGTACTTC
TRBJ1-1,few,TRBV14,TRBD1,CASSRTGGRTEAFF,TGTGCCAGCAGCCGGACAGGGGGGCGCACTGAAGCTTTCTTT
TRBJ2-5,many,TRBV5-1,-,CASSFNGPYQETQYF,TGCGCCAGCAGCTTCAATGGCCCGTATCAAGAGACCCAGTACTTC
TRBJ2-3,few,TRBV6-2/TRBV6-3,TRBD2,CASSYWGLAGGTDTQYF,TGTGCCAGCAGTTACTGGGGACTAGCGGGGGGGACAGATACGCAGTATTTT
TRBJ2-5,-,TRBV6-2/TRBV6-3,TRBD2,CASSFSRTSGAAGGTQYF,TGTGCCAGCAGTTTCTCGAGGACTAGCGGGGCCGCCGGGGGGACCCAGTACTTC
TRBJ1-5,-,TRBV20-1,-,CSARSTDYSNQPQHF,TGCAGTGCTAGAAGCACAGACTATAGCAATCAGCCCCAGCATTTT
TRBJ1-6,-,TRBV6-6,TRBD1,CASRPGQGSNSPLHF,TGTGCCAGCAGGCCCGGACAGGGTTCGAATTCACCCCTCCACTTT
TRBJ1-1,many,TRBV5-6,-,CASSLDRLAEAFF,TGTGCCAGCAGCTTGGATAGGTTAGCTGAAGCTTTCTTT
TRBJ1-2,-,TRBV7-2,-,CASSFVGFYGYTF,TGTGCCAGCAGCTTTGTGGGTTTCTATGGCTACACCTTC
TRBJ2-7,-,TRBV6-6,-,CASKPTSAFSYEQYF,TGTGCCAGCAAACCCACTTCGGCGTTTTCCTACGAGCAGTACTTC
TRBJ2-5,few,TRBV19,TRBD2,CASGTSGVQETQYF,TGTGCCAGTGGGACTAGCGGGGTCCAAGAGACCCAGTACTTC
TRBJ2-3,many,TRBV3-1,TRBD2,CASSQAGLAGSTDTQYF,TGTGCCAGCAGCCAAGCCGGACTAGCGGGGAGCACAGATACGCAGTATTTT
TRBJ1-2,few,TRBV6-5,-,CASSYWPIDSYGYTF,TGTGCCAGCAGTTACTGGCCCATCGACAGCTATGGCTACACCTTC
TRBJ2-1,few,TRBV28,-,CASSSGRLEQFF,TGTGCCAGCAGTTCGGGCCGTCTGGAGCAGTTCTTC
TRBJ2-3,-,TRBV29-1,TRBD1,CSVPTGPNTDTQYF,TGCAGCGTTCCGACAGGGCCAAACACAGATACGCAGTATTTT
TRBJ1-1,many,TRBV7-9,-,CASAQSDAEAFF,TGTGCCAGCGCCCAATCGGATGCTGAAGCTTTCTTT
TRBJ2-4,few,TRBV5-1,TRBD1,CASSPSGTGTNIQYF,TGCGCCAGCAGCCCATCCGGGACAGGTACAAACATTCAGTACTTC